Given below is one T cell receptor (beta chain) in context. Per the original data handling: Reference gene primer amplification gave nucleated cell count estimates. Only in-frame clones appear in the TCRdb table, and some are missing; sequencing was by immunoSEQ multiplex PCR. V and J calls and clone size are as listed in that table; D and trimming were resolved from the DNA. The sample yields 150,000 to 200,000 clones, approximately 86% seen once. This sample is drawn from a study of blood T cell repertoires in COVID-19. The wider study: There were acute and convalescent COVID-19 samples, and they came from the United States, Italy and Spain. The analysed material was cDNA or gDNA that came from T cells, B-cell-depleted T cells, or PBMCs.

The CDR3 is 15 residues long. V lost 5 bases to trimming and J lost 10 bases, with 18 bases between them. Germline-derived CDR1 and CDR2 are MNHEY and SMNVEV (reference sequence). J is TRBJ1-6 and V is TRBV27; D gene ambiguous. This TCR derives from a man in his 60s with acute or convalescent COVID-19. The specimen was peripheral blood. CDR3 region: CASSPYTGSGSPLHF. The CDR3 DNA follows: TGTGCCAGCAGTCCCTACACCGGATCGGGGTCACCCCTCCACTTT.